One sample yielded the 4 T cell receptor beta chains listed below, sequenced in a study of cytomegalovirus exposure and HLA in healthy donors. 13 Jbeta primers and 60 Vbeta primers were used for the PCR. This table comes from immunoSEQ multiplex PCR, and its TCRdb copy is limited to in-frame clones, with some not included. This repertoire shows 170,000 or so clones, 80% found once; its top ten account for 1%. The sample was PBMCs. The receptors come from a woman between 45 and 65 years old in good health and CMV-seropositive.

The rearrangement links TRBV29-1 to TRBJ2-1; 7 bases match TRBD2. The V gene's germline CDR1 is SQVTM and CDR2 ANQGSEA. This CDR3 is built from 13 residues. CDR3 loop: CTSNGGGYNEQFF. In DNA form, the CDR3 reads TGCACTTCCAACGGCGGGGGCTACAATGAGCAGTTCTTC.

This clone appeared a single time. The chain joins TRBV30 to TRBJ1-2; maybe TRBD1 (5 bases). CDR1 and CDR2 (germline): GTSNPN, SVGIG (reference sequence). The CDR3 extends over 13 amino acids. The V gene lost 0 bases and the J gene lost 8 bases, with 13 bases spanning the gap. The CDR3 sequence is CAWSVGAGSGYTF. DNA for the CDR3: TGTGCCTGGAGTGTAGGGGCAGGATCGGGCTACACCTTC.

The V gene is TRBV25-1, the J gene TRBJ2-7; TRBD2 agrees at 8 bases. V lost 8 bases, J lost 3 bases, and 6 bases stayed unmatched. Germline V CDR1 and CDR2: MGHDK, SYGVNS. The CDR3 covers 13 residues. CDR3 amino acids: CASGYSGDYEQYF. As DNA, the CDR3 is TGTGCCAGCGGATATAGCGGGGACTACGAGCAGTACTTC.

The rearrangement links TRBV7-2 to TRBJ1-1, with no clear D. Germline V gene data show CDR1 as SGHTA and CDR2 as FQGNSA. The CDR3 covers 13 residues. Deletions cut 5 bases from V and 1 base from J, with 8 bases between. The CDR3 is CASSVLRNTEAFF. The CDR3 DNA follows: TGTGCCAGCAGCGTACTGCGGAACACTGAAGCTTTCTTT.